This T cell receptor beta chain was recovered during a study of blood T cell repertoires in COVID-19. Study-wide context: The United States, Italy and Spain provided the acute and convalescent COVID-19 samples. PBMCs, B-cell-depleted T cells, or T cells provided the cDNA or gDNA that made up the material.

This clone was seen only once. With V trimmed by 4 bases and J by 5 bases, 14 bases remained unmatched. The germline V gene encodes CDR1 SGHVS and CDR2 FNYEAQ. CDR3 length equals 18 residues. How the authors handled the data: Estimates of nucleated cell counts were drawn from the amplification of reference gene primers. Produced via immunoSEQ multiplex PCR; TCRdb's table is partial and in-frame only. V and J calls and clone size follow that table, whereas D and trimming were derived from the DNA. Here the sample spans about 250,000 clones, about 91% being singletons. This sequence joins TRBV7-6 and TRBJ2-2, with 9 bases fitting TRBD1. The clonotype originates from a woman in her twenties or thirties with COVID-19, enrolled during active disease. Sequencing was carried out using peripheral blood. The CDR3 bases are TGTGCCAGCAGCTCTCCAAAAGCCAGGACAGGGGATACCGGGGAGCTGTTTTTT. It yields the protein CASSSPKARTGDTGELFF.